This is a list of T cell receptor beta chains from one sample in a study of T cells after yellow fever vaccination. One entry per CDR3 protein results from TCRdb running MiXCR on the 5' RACE reads. The sample gives 300,000 to 350,000 distinct CDR3 sequences, 3.5% to 4.5% of which show up once; 19% is in the top ten. The specimen was PBMCs, collected 15 days after the yellow fever booster vaccination. These receptors were taken from a man aged 18 to 30 who received the YFV17D yellow fever vaccine. Both conserved end residues are part of each CDR3. A D gene is named only where the DNA matches it firmly. For some rows the clone size is stated as once, few or many, or as a class when expanded; others skip it.

v_gene,len,j_gene,d_gene,abundance,CDR3nt,CDR3aa
TRBV11-2,17,TRBJ2-2,TRBD1,few,TGTGCCAGCAGTCTCCGGGACAGGGGGCGCGGGACCGGGGAGCTGTTTTTT,CASSLRDRGRGTGELFF
TRBV19,16,TRBJ2-2,NA,few,TGTGCCAGTACCCCAACACGAGAAGGGGTCACCGGGGAGCTGTTTTTT,CASTPTREGVTGELFF
TRBV18,16,TRBJ2-1,NA,many,TGTGCCAGCACTCAATACGTACGGTCTCAAGTGAATGAGCAGTTCTTC,CASTQYVRSQVNEQFF
TRBV12-3/TRBV12-4,17,TRBJ1-2,TRBD1,many,TGTGCCAGCAGTCCTATGGCCGGGACAGGGGGCAACTATGGCTACACCTTC,CASSPMAGTGGNYGYTF
TRBV4-3,15,TRBJ1-1,NA,few,TGCGCCAGCAGCCAAGGCAGGGGAAGGAACACTGAAGCTTTCTTT,CASSQGRGRNTEAFF
TRBV4-2,12,TRBJ2-2,NA,NA,TGTGCCAGCGGGGAGGGGGCCGGGGAGCTGTTTTTT,CASGEGAGELFF
TRBV6-5,13,TRBJ1-6,NA,many,TGTGCCAGCGTGGGCAGGGGTAATTCACCCCTCCACTTT,CASVGRGNSPLHF
TRBV15,15,TRBJ1-2,NA,few,TGTGCCACCAGCAGAGATCGGGAGGGGTACCGTGGCTACACCTTC,CATSRDREGYRGYTF
TRBV7-2,15,TRBJ2-1,TRBD2,few,TGTGCCAGCAGCGACCGACTAGCGGGGGGGGATGAGCAGTTCTTC,CASSDRLAGGDEQFF
TRBV2,13,TRBJ2-7,NA,many,TGTGCCAGCAGTGAAGCGCACTCCTACGAGCAGTACTTC,CASSEAHSYEQYF
TRBV5-6,14,TRBJ2-3,NA,many,TGTGCCAGCAGCTTGCGGATTAGCACAGATACGCAGTATTTT,CASSLRISTDTQYF
TRBV25-1,12,TRBJ2-5,NA,NA,TGTGCCAGCAGGATGGTACAGGAGACCCAGTACTTC,CASRMVQETQYF
TRBV7-7,15,TRBJ1-3,NA,NA,TGTGCCAGCAGCTTCTCCGGACAGTCTGGAAACACCATATATTTT,CASSFSGQSGNTIYF
TRBV3-1,15,TRBJ2-5,NA,NA,TGTGCCAGCAGCCAAGATCTTGGGGGGGCAGAGACCCAGTACTTC,CASSQDLGGAETQYF
TRBV5-5,12,TRBJ2-7,NA,many,TGTGCCAGCAGCTTCATGAACTACGAGCAGTACTTC,CASSFMNYEQYF
TRBV9,13,TRBJ2-1,NA,many,TGTGCCAGCAGCGTTATCTCCTGGGGAGAGCAGTTCTTC,CASSVISWGEQFF
TRBV24-1,17,TRBJ2-2,NA,many,TGTGCCACCAGTGATTTGAGTGCAGGGGCGTACACCGGGGAGCTGTTTTTT,CATSDLSAGAYTGELFF
TRBV27,14,TRBJ2-3,NA,NA,TGTGCCAGCGGACAGTGGCTCGACACAGATACGCAGTATTTT,CASGQWLDTDTQYF
TRBV5-1,13,TRBJ2-5,NA,few,TGCGCCAGCAGCTTTAACACCAAAGAGACCCAGTACTTC,CASSFNTKETQYF
TRBV11-2,15,TRBJ1-5,TRBD1,many,TGTGCCAGCAGTTCCCGGGGGGGACAGCATCAGCCCCAGCATTTT,CASSSRGGQHQPQHF
TRBV5-4,14,TRBJ2-1,NA,few,TGTGCCAGCAGCCCGGCTGACAGCAGGAATGAGCAGTTCTTC,CASSPADSRNEQFF
TRBV5-1,15,TRBJ2-5,TRBD2,many,TGCGCCAGCAGTTTGAGCGGGGGCGCAGGGGAGACCCAGTACTTC,CASSLSGGAGETQYF
TRBV11-1,13,TRBJ1-2,TRBD1,many,TGTGCCAGCAGCCGACAGGGGATGGATGGCTACACCTTC,CASSRQGMDGYTF
TRBV4-3,13,TRBJ1-5,NA,many,TGCGCCAGCAGCCTGGGGGAGAATCAGCCCCAGCATTTT,CASSLGENQPQHF
TRBV12-3/TRBV12-4,16,TRBJ2-2,TRBD1,many,TGTGCCAGCACGTTCAGGGGGCTGGGCGACACCGGGGAGCTGTTTTTT,CASTFRGLGDTGELFF
TRBV20-1,13,TRBJ1-2,NA,many,TGCAGTGCTAGGCTTGTGGGTACCTATGGCTACACCTTC,CSARLVGTYGYTF
TRBV20-1,17,TRBJ2-2,NA,many,TGCAGGAAATCTTTGGGGGGCAAATCGGGCTCCGGCGGGGAGCTGTTTTTT,CRKSLGGKSGSGGELFF
TRBV28,15,TRBJ2-1,TRBD2,few,TGTGCCAGCAGTTTCTGGGGGGGGAACTACAATGAGCAGTTCTTC,CASSFWGGNYNEQFF
TRBV4-1,15,TRBJ1-2,NA,few,TGCGCCAGCAGCCTAAAAGGGGGACACTCGGAAGGCTACACCTTC,CASSLKGGHSEGYTF
TRBV4-1,13,TRBJ2-2,NA,NA,TGCGCCAGCAGCCAACGGGGTTCTGGGGAGCTGTTTTTT,CASSQRGSGELFF
TRBV4-1,14,TRBJ1-5,NA,NA,TGCGCCAGCAGCCAAGGACAGGACAATCAGCCCCAGCATTTT,CASSQGQDNQPQHF
TRBV20-1,13,TRBJ1-6,TRBD1,NA,TGCAGTGCTAGCGGGACAGGGCTCACACCCCTCCACTTT,CSASGTGLTPLHF
TRBV25-1,12,TRBJ1-1,NA,NA,TGTGCCAGCAGTGCAACCAGGGTTACGACTTTCTTT,CASSATRVTTFF
TRBV18,15,TRBJ2-1,TRBD1,many,TGTGCCAGCTCACCAGGACAGGGGGCGGTTGGTGAGCAGTTCTTC,CASSPGQGAVGEQFF
TRBV7-2,14,TRBJ2-2,NA,many,TGTGCCAGCAGGGGGACGGGGAACACCGGGGAGCTGTTTTTT,CASRGTGNTGELFF
TRBV12-3/TRBV12-4,13,TRBJ2-1,NA,many,TGTGCCAGTAGGACTGGCGGGGCTTTTGAGCAGTTCTTC,CASRTGGAFEQFF
TRBV5-5,15,TRBJ2-1,TRBD2,many,TGTGCCAGCAGCTTGGCCGCCGGGGGGGCCAGGGAGCAGTTCTTC,CASSLAAGGAREQFF
TRBV20-1,14,TRBJ1-1,NA,few,TGCAGTGCTAGCGGGAATGAGGGGAACACTGAAGCTTTCTTT,CSASGNEGNTEAFF
TRBV4-2,15,TRBJ2-5,NA,few,TGTGCCAGCAGCCAGGACAGTCCAACTCGGGAGACCCAGTACTTC,CASSQDSPTRETQYF
TRBV20-1,12,TRBJ1-5,TRBD1,NA,TGCAGTGCTAGTACAGGGGGACAGCCCCAGCATTTT,CSASTGGQPQHF